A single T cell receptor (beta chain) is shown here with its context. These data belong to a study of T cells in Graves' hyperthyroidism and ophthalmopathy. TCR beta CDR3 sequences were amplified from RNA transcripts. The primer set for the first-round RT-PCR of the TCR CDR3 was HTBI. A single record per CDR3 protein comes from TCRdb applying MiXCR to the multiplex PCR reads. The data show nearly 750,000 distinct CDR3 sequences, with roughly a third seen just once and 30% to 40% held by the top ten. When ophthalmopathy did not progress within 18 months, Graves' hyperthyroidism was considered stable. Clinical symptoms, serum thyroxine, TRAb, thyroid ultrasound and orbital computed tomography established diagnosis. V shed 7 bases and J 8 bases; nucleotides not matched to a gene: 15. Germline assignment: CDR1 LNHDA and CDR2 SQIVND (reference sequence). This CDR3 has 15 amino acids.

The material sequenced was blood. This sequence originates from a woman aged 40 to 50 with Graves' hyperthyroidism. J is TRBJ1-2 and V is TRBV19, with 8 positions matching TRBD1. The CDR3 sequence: CASKTSDRAFVGYTF. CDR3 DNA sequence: TGTGCCAGTAAGACCTCGGACAGGGCATTTGTGGGCTACACCTTC.